This is a list of T cell receptor beta chains from one sample in a study of T-cell reconstitution after alpha-beta-depleted transplantation in children. Each CDR3 protein gets one entry after TCRdb re-called the PCR reads with MiXCR. The sample has under 350,000 distinct CDR3 sequences; approximately 9.6% are singletons. The sequencing here drew on PBMCs from the stem cell graft donor, taken from the stem cell graft. The receptors derive from a human donor who donated a stem cell graft to a child with SCID. CDR3s include the opening cysteine and the closing phenylalanine or tryptophan. D genes are given only for firm matches. Not all rows give a size; the values are once, few, many and, for expanded clones, a class.

TRBJ2-3 | TRBV2 | NA | TRBD1 | 14 | CASGDSADTDTQYF | TGTGCCAGTGGGGACAGCGCCGACACAGATACGCAGTATTTT
TRBJ2-2 | TRBV7-3 | NA | TRBD1 | 16 | CASRTTGTVNTGELFF | TGTGCCAGCAGAACAACCGGGACAGTGAACACCGGGGAGCTGTTTTTT
TRBJ1-4 | TRBV5-5 | few | NA | 14 | CASSLLGSNEKLFF | TGTGCCAGCAGCCTCTTAGGTTCCAATGAAAAACTGTTTTTT
TRBJ2-1 | TRBV6-5 | few | NA | 15 | CASSSPGSGYNEQFF | TGTGCCAGCAGTTCACCAGGGAGTGGGTACAATGAGCAGTTCTTC
TRBJ2-5 | TRBV20-1 | many | TRBD2 | 15 | CSARDVGGAGETQYF | TGCAGTGCTAGAGACGTCGGGGGGGCCGGGGAGACCCAGTACTTC
TRBJ2-2 | TRBV5-1 | many | NA | 15 | CASSMQVGNTGELFF | TGCGCCAGCAGTATGCAAGTCGGGAACACCGGGGAGCTGTTTTTT
TRBJ2-1 | TRBV12-3/TRBV12-4 | NA | NA | 16 | CASSDPGRSSYNEQFF | TGTGCCAGCAGCGACCCAGGGCGGAGCTCCTACAATGAGCAGTTCTTC
TRBJ2-5 | TRBV20-1 | NA | NA | 14 | CSARKGGGRETQYF | TGCAGTGCCCGTAAGGGTGGAGGGCGGGAGACCCAGTACTTC
TRBJ2-7 | TRBV18 | NA | NA | 13 | CASSPKRRVEQYF | TGTGCCAGCTCACCCAAAAGAAGGGTCGAGCAGTACTTC
TRBJ1-6 | TRBV5-1 | many | TRBD1 | 15 | CASSTSGTDDSPLHF | TGCGCCAGCAGCACCTCCGGGACAGATGATTCACCCCTCCACTTT
TRBJ2-3 | TRBV2 | few | NA | 15 | CASTGLNFGADTQYF | TGTGCCTCGACTGGTTTAAATTTTGGGGCAGATACGCAGTATTTT
TRBJ1-1 | TRBV12-3/TRBV12-4 | many | TRBD1 | 13 | CASSFTGGTEAFF | TGTGCCAGCAGCTTCACAGGGGGCACTGAAGCTTTCTTT
TRBJ1-1 | TRBV5-1 | NA | TRBD1 | 15 | CASSQTGTGRTEAFF | TGCGCCAGCAGCCAGACCGGGACAGGGAGGACTGAAGCTTTCTTT
TRBJ1-1 | TRBV9 | many | TRBD1 | 12 | CASSGRQGEAFF | TGTGCCAGCAGCGGTAGACAGGGCGAAGCTTTCTTT
TRBJ2-2 | TRBV5-1 | NA | TRBD1 | 16 | CASSTGQGYNTGELFF | TGCGCCAGCAGCACCGGACAGGGATACAACACCGGGGAGCTGTTTTTT
TRBJ2-7 | TRBV6-1 | few | NA | 13 | CASRQGSAYEQYF | TGTGCCAGCAGACAGGGTTCGGCCTACGAGCAGTACTTC
TRBJ2-2 | TRBV20-1 | many | NA | 13 | CSARWTNTGELFF | TGCAGTGCTAGATGGACTAACACCGGGGAGCTGTTTTTT
TRBJ2-1 | TRBV9 | NA | TRBD2 | 16 | CASSVGVAGGVNEQFF | TGTGCCAGCAGCGTAGGAGTAGCGGGGGGGGTAAATGAGCAGTTCTTC
TRBJ1-1 | TRBV27 | NA | NA | 16 | CASSFLIGPKVTEAFF | TGTGCCAGCAGTTTCCTAATAGGCCCGAAGGTAACTGAAGCTTTCTTT
TRBJ2-1 | TRBV5-1 | few | NA | 15 | CASSTSLTSGEEQFF | TGCGCCAGCAGCACTAGCCTAACATCGGGTGAGGAGCAGTTCTTC
TRBJ1-1 | TRBV27 | NA | NA | 13 | CASSLSASTEAFF | TGTGCCAGCAGTTTATCGGCGAGCACTGAAGCTTTCTTT
TRBJ1-1 | TRBV5-1 | once | NA | 13 | CASSPGVGEEAFF | TGCGCCAGCAGCCCTGGCGTAGGGGAAGAAGCTTTCTTT
TRBJ1-1 | TRBV10-3 | NA | NA | 13 | CAIWGGFDTEAFF | TGTGCCATCTGGGGAGGGTTTGACACTGAAGCTTTCTTT
TRBJ1-1 | TRBV12-3/TRBV12-4 | NA | TRBD1 | 14 | CASGEGTGGSEAFF | TGTGCCAGCGGAGAAGGGACAGGGGGTTCTGAAGCTTTCTTT
TRBJ1-1 | TRBV3-1 | few | NA | 14 | CASSQDRVGTEAFF | TGTGCCAGCAGCCAAGACAGGGTCGGCACTGAAGCTTTCTTT
TRBJ1-6 | TRBV7-9 | few | NA | 15 | CASSSGGSYNSPLHF | TGTGCCAGCAGCTCTGGGGGCTCCTATAATTCACCCCTCCACTTT
TRBJ1-1 | TRBV6-5 | NA | TRBD1 | 17 | CASTPRGTGTINTEAFF | TGTGCCAGCACCCCGCGGGGGACAGGCACAATTAACACTGAAGCTTTCTTT
TRBJ2-7 | TRBV7-2 | NA | NA | 15 | CASSLLSRGAYEQYF | TGTGCCAGCAGCTTACTGTCTAGGGGCGCCTACGAGCAGTACTTC
TRBJ1-5 | TRBV5-8 | few | NA | 14 | CASNLGRSNQPQHF | TGTGCCAGCAACTTAGGCCGGAGCAATCAGCCCCAGCATTTT
TRBJ2-3 | TRBV5-1 | few | TRBD1 | 13 | CASSERGQDTQYF | TGCGCCAGCAGCGAAAGGGGGCAAGATACGCAGTATTTT
TRBJ2-7 | TRBV2 | NA | TRBD1 | 14 | CASSIGQGYYEQYF | TGTGCCAGCAGTATAGGACAGGGGTACTACGAGCAGTACTTC
TRBJ2-2 | TRBV9 | NA | NA | 15 | CASSVGGSRAGELFF | TGTGCCAGCAGCGTAGGGGGTAGTAGGGCCGGGGAGCTGTTTTTT
TRBJ1-1 | TRBV7-9 | many | NA | 13 | CASSLNPGGVAFF | TGTGCCAGCAGCTTAAATCCGGGGGGCGTAGCTTTCTTT
TRBJ2-7 | TRBV6-5 | NA | NA | 15 | CASSYGRVGDYEQYF | TGTGCCAGCAGTTACGGCAGGGTGGGAGACTACGAGCAGTACTTC
TRBJ1-3 | TRBV9 | NA | NA | 16 | CASSAHTGTAGNTIYF | TGTGCCAGCAGCGCCCATACAGGCACGGCTGGAAACACCATATATTTT
TRBJ2-7 | TRBV13 | many | NA | 15 | CASSLGASKAYEQYF | TGTGCCAGCAGCTTAGGGGCTAGTAAGGCCTACGAGCAGTACTTC
TRBJ2-3 | TRBV5-1 | few | NA | 15 | CASSLDRSSTDTQYF | TGCGCCAGCAGCTTGGACCGATCTAGCACAGATACGCAGTATTTT
TRBJ2-1 | TRBV12-3/TRBV12-4 | NA | TRBD1 | 16 | CASMGVGTGEHNEQFF | TGTGCCAGCATGGGGGTAGGGACAGGGGAGCACAATGAGCAGTTCTTC
TRBJ2-3 | TRBV12-3/TRBV12-4 | few | NA | 12 | CASSFTGNTQYF | TGTGCCAGCAGTTTCACGGGGAATACGCAGTATTTT
TRBJ2-5 | TRBV20-1 | NA | NA | 13 | CSATNSGRETQYF | TGCAGTGCTACAAACTCCGGGCGAGAGACCCAGTACTTC
TRBJ2-1 | TRBV20-1 | NA | NA | 11 | CTPGAGNEQFF | TGCACTCCCGGGGCAGGCAATGAGCAGTTCTTC
TRBJ2-2 | TRBV7-3 | once | NA | 17 | CASSFRGPQDNTGELFF | TGTGCCAGCAGCTTCCGGGGGCCTCAGGACAACACCGGGGAGCTGTTTTTT
TRBJ2-1 | TRBV6-1 | NA | TRBD2 | 16 | CASSHSSGGSYNGQFF | TGTGCCAGCAGTCATTCTAGCGGGGGCTCCTACAATGGGCAGTTCTTC
TRBJ2-1 | TRBV7-6 | NA | TRBD2 | 18 | CASSPELSQRGPYNEQFF | TGTGCCAGCAGCCCCGAGTTAAGCCAGCGGGGACCATACAATGAGCAGTTCTTC
TRBJ2-7 | TRBV7-9 | NA | NA | 12 | CASQSSLYEQYF | TGTGCCAGCCAGTCGTCACTCTACGAGCAGTACTTC
TRBJ1-5 | TRBV7-9 | few | NA | 14 | CASSLGEPDQPQHF | TGTGCCAGCAGCTTAGGGGAACCGGATCAGCCCCAGCATTTT
TRBJ2-5 | TRBV3-1 | few | NA | 13 | CASSQATRETQYF | TGTGCCAGCAGCCAGGCCACTCGGGAGACCCAGTACTTC
TRBJ1-1 | TRBV5-1 | NA | TRBD1 | 18 | CASSTYVPGQAPNTEAFF | TGCGCCAGCAGCACCTACGTCCCGGGACAGGCTCCGAACACTGAAGCTTTCTTT
TRBJ2-3 | TRBV20-1 | NA | NA | 13 | CSATKGGTDTQYF | TGCAGTGCTACCAAGGGGGGCACAGATACGCAGTATTTT
TRBJ1-1 | TRBV10-3 | NA | NA | 13 | CAITDEQNTEAFF | TGTGCCATCACCGACGAGCAGAACACTGAAGCTTTCTTT
TRBJ2-5 | TRBV5-1 | few | TRBD2 | 15 | CASSPGLAGGETQYF | TGCGCCAGCAGCCCGGGACTAGCGGGGGGAGAGACCCAGTACTTC
TRBJ1-6 | TRBV20-1 | NA | TRBD1 | 14 | CSARLTGGYSPLHF | TGCAGTGCTAGACTGACAGGGGGCTACTCACCCCTCCACTTT
TRBJ2-7 | TRBV29-1 | few | TRBD1 | 14 | CSVAPGQGASEQYF | TGCAGCGTGGCGCCGGGACAGGGGGCGTCCGAGCAGTACTTC
TRBJ2-1 | TRBV12-3/TRBV12-4 | few | NA | 16 | CASSLPSRPPYNEQFF | TGTGCCAGCAGTCTACCTTCTAGGCCACCCTACAATGAGCAGTTCTTC
TRBJ2-2 | TRBV9 | many | TRBD1 | 15 | CASSPGQGNSGELFF | TGTGCCAGCAGCCCTGGACAGGGGAACTCCGGGGAGCTGTTTTTT